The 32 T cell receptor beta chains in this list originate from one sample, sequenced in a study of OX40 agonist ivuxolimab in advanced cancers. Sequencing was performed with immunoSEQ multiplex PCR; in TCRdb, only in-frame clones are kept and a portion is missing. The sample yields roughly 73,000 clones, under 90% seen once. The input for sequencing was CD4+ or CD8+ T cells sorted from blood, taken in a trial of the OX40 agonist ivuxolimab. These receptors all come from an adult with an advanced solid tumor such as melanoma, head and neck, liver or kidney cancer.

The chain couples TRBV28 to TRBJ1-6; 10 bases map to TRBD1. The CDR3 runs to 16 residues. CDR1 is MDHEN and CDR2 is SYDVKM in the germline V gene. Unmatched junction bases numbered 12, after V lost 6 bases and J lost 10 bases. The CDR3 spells CASRSLLTGGKSPLHF. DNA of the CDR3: TGTGCCAGCAGGTCACTTCTGACAGGGGGCAAATCACCCCTCCACTTT.

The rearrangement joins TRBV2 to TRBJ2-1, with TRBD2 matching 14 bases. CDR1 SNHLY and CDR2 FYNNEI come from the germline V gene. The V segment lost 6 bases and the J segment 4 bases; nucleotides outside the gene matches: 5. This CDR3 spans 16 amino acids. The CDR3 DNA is TGTGCCAGCAGGGGACTAGCGGGAGCTTCGTACAATGAGCAGTTCTTC. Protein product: CASRGLAGASYNEQFF.

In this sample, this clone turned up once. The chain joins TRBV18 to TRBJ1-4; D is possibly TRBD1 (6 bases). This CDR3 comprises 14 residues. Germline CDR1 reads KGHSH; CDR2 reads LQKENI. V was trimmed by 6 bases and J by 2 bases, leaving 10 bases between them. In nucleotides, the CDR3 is TGTGCCAGCTCTCCCACAGGGACTAATGAAAAACTGTTTTTT. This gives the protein CASSPTGTNEKLFF.

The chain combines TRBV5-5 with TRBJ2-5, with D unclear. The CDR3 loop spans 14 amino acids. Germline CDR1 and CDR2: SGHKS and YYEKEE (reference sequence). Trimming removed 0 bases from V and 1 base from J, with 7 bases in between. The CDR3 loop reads CASSLGAPQETQYF. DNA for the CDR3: TGTGCCAGCAGCTTGGGTGCCCCCCAAGAGACCCAGTACTTC.

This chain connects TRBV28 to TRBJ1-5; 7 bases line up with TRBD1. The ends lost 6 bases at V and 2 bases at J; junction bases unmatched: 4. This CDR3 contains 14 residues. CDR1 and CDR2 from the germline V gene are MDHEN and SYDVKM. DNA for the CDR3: TGTGCCAGCAGCTCCGGACAGGGCAATCAGCCCCAGCATTTT. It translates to CASSSGQGNQPQHF.

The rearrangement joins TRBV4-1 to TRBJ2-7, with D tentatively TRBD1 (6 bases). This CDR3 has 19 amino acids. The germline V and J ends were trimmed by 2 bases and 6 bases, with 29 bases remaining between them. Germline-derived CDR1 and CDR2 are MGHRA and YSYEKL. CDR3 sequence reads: CASSQRPARGTGFNSEQYF. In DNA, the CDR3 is TGCGCCAGCAGCCAAAGGCCCGCAAGAGGAACAGGGTTTAACTCCGAGCAGTACTTC.

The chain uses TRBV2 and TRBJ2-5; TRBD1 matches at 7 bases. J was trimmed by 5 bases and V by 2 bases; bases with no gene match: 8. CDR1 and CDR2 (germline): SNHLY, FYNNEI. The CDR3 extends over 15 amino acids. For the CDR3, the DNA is TGTGCCAGCAGTGAAATCAAGGGGGCTCAGGAGACCCAGTACTTC. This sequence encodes CASSEIKGAQETQYF. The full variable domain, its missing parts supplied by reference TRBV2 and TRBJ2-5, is EPEVTQTPSHQVTQMGQEVILRCVPISNHLYFYWYRQILGQKVEFLVSFYNNEISEKSEIFDDQFSVERPDGSNFTLKIRSTKLEDSAMYFCASSEIKGAQETQYFGPGTRLLVL.

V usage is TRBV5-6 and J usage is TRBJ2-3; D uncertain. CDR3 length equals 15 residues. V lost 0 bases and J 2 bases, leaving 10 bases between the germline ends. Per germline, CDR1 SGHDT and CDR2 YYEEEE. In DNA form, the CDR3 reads TGTGCCAGCAGCTTGGTCGCTATCGACACAGATACGCAGTATTTT. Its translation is CASSLVAIDTDTQYF.

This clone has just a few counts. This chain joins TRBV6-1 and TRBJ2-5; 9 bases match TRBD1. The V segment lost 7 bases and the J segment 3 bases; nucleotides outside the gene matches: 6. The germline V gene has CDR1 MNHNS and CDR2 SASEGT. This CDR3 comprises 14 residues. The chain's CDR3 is CASKIGTGKETQYF. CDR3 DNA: TGTGCCAGCAAGATTGGGACAGGGAAAGAGACCCAGTACTTC.

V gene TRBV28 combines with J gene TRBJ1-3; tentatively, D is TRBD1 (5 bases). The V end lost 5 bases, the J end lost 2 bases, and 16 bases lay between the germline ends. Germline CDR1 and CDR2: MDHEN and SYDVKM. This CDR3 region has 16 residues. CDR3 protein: CASSPPRAPPGNTIYF. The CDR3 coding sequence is TGTGCCAGCAGTCCCCCCAGGGCCCCCCCTGGAAACACCATATATTTT. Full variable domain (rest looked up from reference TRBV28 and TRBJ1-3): DVKVTQSSRYLVKRTGEKVFLECVQDMDHENMFWYRQDPGLGLRLIYFSYDVKMKEKGDIPEGYSVSREKKERFSLILESASTNQTSMYLCASSPPRAPPGNTIYFGEGSWLTVV.

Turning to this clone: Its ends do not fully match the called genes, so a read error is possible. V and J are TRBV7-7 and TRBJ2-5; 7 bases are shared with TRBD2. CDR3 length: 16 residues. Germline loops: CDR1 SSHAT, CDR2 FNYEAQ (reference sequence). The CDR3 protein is CASSLNWASGQETQYF. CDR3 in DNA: TGTGCTAGCAGCTTAAATTGGGCTAGCGGCCAAGAGACCCAGTACTTC.

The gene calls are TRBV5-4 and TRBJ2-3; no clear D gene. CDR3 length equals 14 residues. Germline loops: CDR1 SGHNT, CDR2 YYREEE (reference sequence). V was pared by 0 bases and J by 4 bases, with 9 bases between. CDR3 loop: CASSLAIKADTQYF. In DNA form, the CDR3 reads TGTGCCAGCAGCTTGGCCATCAAAGCAGATACGCAGTATTTT.

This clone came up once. CDR3: CASRTDMNTEAFF. The CDR3 DNA follows: TGTGCCAGTCGGACAGACATGAACACTGAAGCTTTCTTT. V is TRBV6-1 and J is TRBJ1-1, with a tentative D call TRBD1 (6 bases). CDR3 length: 13 amino acids. Per the germline V gene, CDR1 is MNHNS and CDR2 is SASEGT. V was clipped by 9 bases and J by 0 bases, with 11 bases between them.

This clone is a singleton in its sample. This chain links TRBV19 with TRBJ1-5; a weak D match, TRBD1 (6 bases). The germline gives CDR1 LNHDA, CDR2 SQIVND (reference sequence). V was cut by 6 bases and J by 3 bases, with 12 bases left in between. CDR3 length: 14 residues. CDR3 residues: CASSTGQYNQPQHF. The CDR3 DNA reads TGTGCCAGTAGCACTGGACAGTACAATCAGCCCCAGCATTTT. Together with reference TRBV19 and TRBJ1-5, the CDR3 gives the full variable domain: DGGITQSPKYLFRKEGQNVTLSCEQNLNHDAMYWYRQDPGQGLRLIYYSQIVNDFQKGDIAEGYSVSREKKESFPLTVTSAQKNPTAFYLCASSTGQYNQPQHFGDGTRLSIL.

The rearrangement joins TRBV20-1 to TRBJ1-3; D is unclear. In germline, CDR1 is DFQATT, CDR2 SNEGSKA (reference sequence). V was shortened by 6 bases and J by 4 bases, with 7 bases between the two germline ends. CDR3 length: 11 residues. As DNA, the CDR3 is TGCAGTGCCCGCATCGGAAACACCATATATTTT. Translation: CSARIGNTIYF.

CDR3 region: CASSSLLAGGREQYF. The CDR3 DNA follows: TGTGCCAGCAGTTCGCTACTAGCGGGGGGGCGTGAGCAGTACTTC. The chain employs TRBV6-5 and TRBJ2-7; 13 nucleotides align to TRBD2. CDR1 and CDR2 (germline): MNHEY, SVGAGI. The CDR3 loop spans 15 amino acids. After removal of 4 bases from V and 7 bases from J, the junction contained 7 bases not matched to a gene.

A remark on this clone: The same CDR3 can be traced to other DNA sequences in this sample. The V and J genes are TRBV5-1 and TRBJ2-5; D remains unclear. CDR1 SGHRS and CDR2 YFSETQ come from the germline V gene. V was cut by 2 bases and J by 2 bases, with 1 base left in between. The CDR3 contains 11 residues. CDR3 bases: TGCGCCAGCAGCTTTCAAGAGACCCAGTACTTC. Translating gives CASSFQETQYF.

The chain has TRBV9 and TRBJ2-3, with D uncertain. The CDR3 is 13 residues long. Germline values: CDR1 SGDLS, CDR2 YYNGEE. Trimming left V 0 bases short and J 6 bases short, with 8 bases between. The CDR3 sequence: CASSVVSADTQYF. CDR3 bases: TGTGCCAGCAGCGTAGTGAGCGCCGATACGCAGTATTTT.

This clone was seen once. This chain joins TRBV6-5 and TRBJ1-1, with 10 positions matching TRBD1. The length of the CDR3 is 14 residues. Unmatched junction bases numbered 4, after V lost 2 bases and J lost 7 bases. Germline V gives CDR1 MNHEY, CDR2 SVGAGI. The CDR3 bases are TGTGCCAGCAGTTACGGCGGGACAGGGGTTGAAGCTTTCTTT. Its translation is CASSYGGTGVEAFF.

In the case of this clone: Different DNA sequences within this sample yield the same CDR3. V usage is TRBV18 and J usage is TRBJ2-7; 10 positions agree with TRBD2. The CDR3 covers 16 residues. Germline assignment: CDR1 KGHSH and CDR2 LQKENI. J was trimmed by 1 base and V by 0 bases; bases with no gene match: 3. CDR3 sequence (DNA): TGTGCCAGCTCACCACCAGGAGCGGGAGGGTCCTACGAGCAGTACTTC. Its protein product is CASSPPGAGGSYEQYF.

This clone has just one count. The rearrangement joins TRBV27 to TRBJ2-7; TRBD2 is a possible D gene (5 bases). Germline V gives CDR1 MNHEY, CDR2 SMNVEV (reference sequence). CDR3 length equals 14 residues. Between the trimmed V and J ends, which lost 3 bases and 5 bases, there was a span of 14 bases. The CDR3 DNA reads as TGTGCCAGCAGTTTGTGGCCGGCGGGCGACGAGCAGTACTTC. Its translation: CASSLWPAGDEQYF.

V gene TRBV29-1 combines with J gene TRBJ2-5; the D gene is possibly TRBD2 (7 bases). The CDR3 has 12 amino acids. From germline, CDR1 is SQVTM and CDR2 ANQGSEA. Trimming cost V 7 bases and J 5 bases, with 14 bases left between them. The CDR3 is CSERGGAETQYF. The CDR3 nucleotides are TGCAGCGAAAGGGGGGGCGCTGAGACCCAGTACTTC.

CDR3 DNA: TGTGCCAGTAGTAGTGGCGCCGGGAGGACCCCGGATGGCTACACCTTC. It specifies CASSSGAGRTPDGYTF. The chain recombines TRBV19 with TRBJ1-2; D not resolved. Looked up from germline, CDR1 is LNHDA and CDR2 is SQIVND (reference sequence). V shed 4 bases and J shed 6 bases, with 21 bases lying between them. The CDR3 is made up of 16 amino acids.

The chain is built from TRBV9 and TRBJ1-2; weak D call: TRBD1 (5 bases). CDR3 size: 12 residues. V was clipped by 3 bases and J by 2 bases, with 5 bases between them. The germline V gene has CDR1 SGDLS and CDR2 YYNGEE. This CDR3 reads CASSAGNYGYTF. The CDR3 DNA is TGTGCCAGCAGCGCAGGGAACTATGGCTACACCTTC.

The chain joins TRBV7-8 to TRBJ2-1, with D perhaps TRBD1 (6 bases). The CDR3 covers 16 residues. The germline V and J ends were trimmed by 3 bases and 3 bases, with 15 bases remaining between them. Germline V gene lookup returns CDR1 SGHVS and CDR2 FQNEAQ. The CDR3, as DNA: TGTGCCAGCAGCTTTCAGGGGCAAGGGGACTACAATGAGCAGTTCTTC. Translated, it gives CASSFQGQGDYNEQFF. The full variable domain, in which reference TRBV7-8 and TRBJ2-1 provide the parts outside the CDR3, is GAGVSQSPRYKVAKRGQDVALRCDPISGHVSLFWYQQALGQGPEFLTYFQNEAQLDKSGLPSDRFFAERPEGSVSTLKIQRTQQEDSAVYLCASSFQGQGDYNEQFFGPGTRLTVL.

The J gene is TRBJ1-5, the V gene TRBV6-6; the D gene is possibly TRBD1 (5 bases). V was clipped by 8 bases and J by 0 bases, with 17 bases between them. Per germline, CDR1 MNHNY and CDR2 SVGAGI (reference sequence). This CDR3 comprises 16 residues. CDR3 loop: CASGTGSGGSNQPQHF. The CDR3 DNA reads TGTGCCAGCGGTACGGGGTCGGGGGGTAGCAATCAGCCCCAGCATTTT.

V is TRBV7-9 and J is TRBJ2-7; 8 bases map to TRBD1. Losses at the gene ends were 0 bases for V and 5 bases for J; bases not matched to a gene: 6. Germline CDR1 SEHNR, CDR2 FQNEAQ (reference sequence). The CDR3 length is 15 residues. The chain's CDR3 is CASSLAGRGPDEQYF. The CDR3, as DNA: TGTGCCAGCAGCTTAGCGGGCAGGGGGCCCGACGAGCAGTACTTC.

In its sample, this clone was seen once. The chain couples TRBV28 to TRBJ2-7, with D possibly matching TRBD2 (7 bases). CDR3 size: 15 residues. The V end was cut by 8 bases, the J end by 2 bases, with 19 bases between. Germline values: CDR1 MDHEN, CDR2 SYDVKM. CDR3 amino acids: CASGTSGTPAYEQYF. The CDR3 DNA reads TGTGCCAGCGGAACGAGCGGGACACCGGCCTACGAGCAGTACTTC.

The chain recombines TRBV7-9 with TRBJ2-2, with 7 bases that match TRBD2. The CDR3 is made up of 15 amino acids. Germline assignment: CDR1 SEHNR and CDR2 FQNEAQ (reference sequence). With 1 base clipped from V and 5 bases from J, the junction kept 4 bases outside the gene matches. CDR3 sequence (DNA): TGTGCCAGCAGCTTAGTTTGGCGGGGGACCGGGGAGCTGTTTTTT. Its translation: CASSLVWRGTGELFF.

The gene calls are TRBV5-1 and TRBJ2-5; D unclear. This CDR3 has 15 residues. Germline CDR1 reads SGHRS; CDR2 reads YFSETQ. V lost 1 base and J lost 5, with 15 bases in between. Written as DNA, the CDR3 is TGCGCCAGCAGCTTGAATCGGGCCCTGGGGGAGACCCAGTACTTC. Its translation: CASSLNRALGETQYF. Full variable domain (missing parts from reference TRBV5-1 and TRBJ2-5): KAGVTQTPRYLIKTRGQQVTLSCSPISGHRSVSWYQQTPGQGLQFLFEYFSETQRNKGNFPGRFSGRQFSNSRSEMNVSTLELGDSALYLCASSLNRALGETQYFGPGTRLLVL.

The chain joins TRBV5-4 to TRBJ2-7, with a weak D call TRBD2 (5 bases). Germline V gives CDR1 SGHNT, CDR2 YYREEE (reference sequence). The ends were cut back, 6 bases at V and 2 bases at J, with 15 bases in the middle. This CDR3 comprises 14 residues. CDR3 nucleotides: TGTGCCAGCAATCCTCGGGAACAAACCTACGAGCAGTACTTC. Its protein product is CASNPREQTYEQYF.

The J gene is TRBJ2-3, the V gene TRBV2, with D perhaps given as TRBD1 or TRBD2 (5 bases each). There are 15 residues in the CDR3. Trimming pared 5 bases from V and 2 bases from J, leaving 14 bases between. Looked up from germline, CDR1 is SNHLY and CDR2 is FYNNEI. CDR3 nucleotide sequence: TGTGCCAGCAGTATCTCGGGGCAGACCACAGATACGCAGTATTTT. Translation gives CASSISGQTTDTQYF.